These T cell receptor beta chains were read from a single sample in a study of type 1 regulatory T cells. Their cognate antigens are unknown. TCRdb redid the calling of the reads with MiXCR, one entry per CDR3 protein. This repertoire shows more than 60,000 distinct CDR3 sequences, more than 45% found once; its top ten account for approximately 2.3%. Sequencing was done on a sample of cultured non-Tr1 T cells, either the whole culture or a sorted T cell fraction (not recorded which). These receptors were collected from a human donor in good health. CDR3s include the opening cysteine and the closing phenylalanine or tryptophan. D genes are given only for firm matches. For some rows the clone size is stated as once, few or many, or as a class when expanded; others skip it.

cdr3_aa: CASRSGALKEQVF
cdr3_nt: TGTGCCAGCAGGTCGGGGGCTCTCAAGGAGCAGGTCTTC
clone_size: -
j_call: TRBJ2-1
v_call: TRBV5-6
d_call: -
cdr3_length: 13

cdr3_aa: CATGDGPEETQYF
cdr3_nt: TGTGCCACCGGAGATGGGCCAGAGGAGACCCAGTACTTC
clone_size: few
j_call: TRBJ2-5
v_call: TRBV24-1
d_call: -
cdr3_length: 13

cdr3_aa: CATLQGAAEAFF
cdr3_nt: TGTGCCACTCTACAGGGGGCGGCTGAAGCTTTCTTT
clone_size: -
j_call: TRBJ1-1
v_call: TRBV19
d_call: TRBD1
cdr3_length: 12

cdr3_aa: CSSSAGGQDTQYF
cdr3_nt: TGCAGTTCCTCGGCGGGGGGGCAGGATACGCAGTATTTT
clone_size: -
j_call: TRBJ2-3
v_call: TRBV20-1
d_call: TRBD2
cdr3_length: 13

cdr3_aa: CASSPGLGSGETQYF
cdr3_nt: TGTGCCAGCAGCCCGGGACTAGGATCAGGAGAGACCCAGTACTTC
clone_size: once
j_call: TRBJ2-5
v_call: TRBV7-2
d_call: TRBD2
cdr3_length: 15

cdr3_aa: CATSRGDRGRTQETQYF
cdr3_nt: TGTGCCACCAGCAGGGGGGACAGGGGACGGACCCAAGAGACCCAGTACTTC
clone_size: -
j_call: TRBJ2-5
v_call: TRBV15
d_call: TRBD1
cdr3_length: 17

cdr3_aa: CASSPGDFSTDTQYF
cdr3_nt: TGCGCCAGCAGCCCCGGGGACTTTAGCACAGATACGCAGTATTTT
clone_size: once
j_call: TRBJ2-3
v_call: TRBV5-1
d_call: -
cdr3_length: 15

cdr3_aa: CASSLETGTSIGEQFF
cdr3_nt: TGCGCCAGCAGCCTAGAAACCGGGACTTCGATAGGTGAGCAGTTCTTC
clone_size: -
j_call: TRBJ2-1
v_call: TRBV5-1
d_call: -
cdr3_length: 16

cdr3_aa: CAWSLTGGRGYTF
cdr3_nt: TGTGCCTGGAGCCTAACAGGGGGACGTGGTTACACCTTC
clone_size: few
j_call: TRBJ1-2
v_call: TRBV30
d_call: TRBD1
cdr3_length: 13

cdr3_aa: CASSKDHGTSGGRQETQYF
cdr3_nt: TGTGCCAGCAGCAAAGATCACGGGACTAGCGGGGGGCGCCAAGAGACCCAGTACTTC
clone_size: -
j_call: TRBJ2-5
v_call: TRBV21-1
d_call: -
cdr3_length: 19

cdr3_aa: CASSLRPGNEQFF
cdr3_nt: TGTGCCAGCAGCTTACGGCCGGGTAATGAGCAGTTCTTC
clone_size: -
j_call: TRBJ2-1
v_call: TRBV7-2
d_call: -
cdr3_length: 13

cdr3_aa: CSASRGGPTNEQFF
cdr3_nt: TGCAGTGCTTCCCGAGGGGGGCCAACCAATGAGCAGTTCTTC
clone_size: -
j_call: TRBJ2-1
v_call: TRBV20-1
d_call: -
cdr3_length: 14

cdr3_aa: CASRKEGKNTEAFF
cdr3_nt: TGTGCCAGCAGAAAGGAGGGCAAGAACACTGAAGCTTTCTTT
clone_size: -
j_call: TRBJ1-1
v_call: TRBV2
d_call: -
cdr3_length: 14

cdr3_aa: CASSSVSRSSYEQYF
cdr3_nt: TGTGCCAGCAGTTCAGTGTCGAGAAGCTCCTACGAGCAGTACTTC
clone_size: -
j_call: TRBJ2-7
v_call: TRBV28
d_call: -
cdr3_length: 15

cdr3_aa: CASSWTGGAQVKNGYTF
cdr3_nt: TGTGCCAGCAGCTGGACCGGGGGGGCCCAGGTGAAGAATGGCTACACCTTC
clone_size: -
j_call: TRBJ1-2
v_call: TRBV7-9
d_call: -
cdr3_length: 17

cdr3_aa: CASSLDRYPGDSYF
cdr3_nt: TGTGCCAGCAGCTTAGATCGATACCCCGGGGACTCGTACTTC
clone_size: -
j_call: TRBJ2-4
v_call: TRBV11-2
d_call: -
cdr3_length: 14

cdr3_aa: CSARTGGYEQYF
cdr3_nt: TGCAGTGCTCGGACAGGGGGCTACGAGCAGTACTTC
clone_size: few
j_call: TRBJ2-7
v_call: TRBV20-1
d_call: TRBD1
cdr3_length: 12

cdr3_aa: CASSQAYEGARTEAFF
cdr3_nt: TGTGCCAGCAGCCAAGCTTACGAGGGGGCTAGGACTGAAGCTTTCTTT
clone_size: -
j_call: TRBJ1-1
v_call: TRBV3-1
d_call: TRBD1
cdr3_length: 16

cdr3_aa: CASSAPRGQGYQPQHF
cdr3_nt: TGTGCCAGTAGTGCCCCCCGGGGACAGGGGTATCAGCCCCAGCATTTT
clone_size: few
j_call: TRBJ1-5
v_call: TRBV19
d_call: TRBD1
cdr3_length: 16

cdr3_aa: CATSRDGQEGRGYNEQFF
cdr3_nt: TGTGCCACCAGCAGAGATGGCCAGGAGGGGCGGGGGTACAATGAGCAGTTCTTC
clone_size: -
j_call: TRBJ2-1
v_call: TRBV15
d_call: TRBD2
cdr3_length: 18

cdr3_aa: CASKVTDRGGRNTIYF
cdr3_nt: TGTGCCAGCAAAGTGACAGACAGGGGAGGGAGAAACACCATATATTTT
clone_size: -
j_call: TRBJ1-3
v_call: TRBV12-3/TRBV12-4
d_call: TRBD1
cdr3_length: 16

cdr3_aa: CASSPQQNTEAFF
cdr3_nt: TGTGCCAGCAGCCCTCAACAGAACACTGAAGCTTTCTTT
clone_size: -
j_call: TRBJ1-1
v_call: TRBV7-6
d_call: -
cdr3_length: 13

cdr3_aa: CASTRIQTGGGEAQYF
cdr3_nt: TGTGCCAGCACCCGAATTCAAACTGGCGGGGGAGAGGCCCAGTACTTC
clone_size: once
j_call: TRBJ2-5
v_call: TRBV2
d_call: TRBD2
cdr3_length: 16

cdr3_aa: CASKRDWAYNEQFF
cdr3_nt: TGTGCCAGCAAGCGGGACTGGGCCTACAATGAGCAGTTCTTC
clone_size: -
j_call: TRBJ2-1
v_call: TRBV6-1
d_call: TRBD2
cdr3_length: 14

cdr3_aa: CASWGGAYEQYF
cdr3_nt: TGTGCCAGCTGGGGTGGGGCCTACGAGCAGTACTTC
clone_size: -
j_call: TRBJ2-7
v_call: TRBV7-9
d_call: -
cdr3_length: 12

cdr3_aa: CASSREGGTEAFF
cdr3_nt: TGTGCCAGCAGTCGCGAAGGGGGAACTGAAGCTTTCTTT
clone_size: -
j_call: TRBJ1-1
v_call: TRBV12-3/TRBV12-4
d_call: -
cdr3_length: 13

cdr3_aa: CASTLGGAMNEQFF
cdr3_nt: TGTGCCAGCACCTTGGGGGGGGCCATGAATGAGCAGTTCTTC
clone_size: -
j_call: TRBJ2-1
v_call: TRBV12-3/TRBV12-4
d_call: -
cdr3_length: 14

cdr3_aa: CASSTKTGSFSGANVLTF
cdr3_nt: TGTGCCAGTAGTACCAAGACAGGGAGTTTTTCTGGGGCCAACGTCCTGACTTTC
clone_size: few
j_call: TRBJ2-6
v_call: TRBV19
d_call: TRBD1
cdr3_length: 18

cdr3_aa: CASSTGTSNYGYTF
cdr3_nt: TGTGCCAGCAGTACGGGGACCTCGAACTATGGCTACACCTTC
clone_size: few
j_call: TRBJ1-2
v_call: TRBV6-2/TRBV6-3
d_call: -
cdr3_length: 14

cdr3_aa: CASSYGLDTEAFF
cdr3_nt: TGTGCCAGCAGCTACGGCTTAGACACTGAAGCTTTCTTT
clone_size: -
j_call: TRBJ1-1
v_call: TRBV7-6
d_call: -
cdr3_length: 13

cdr3_aa: CAISERAGGLQETQYF
cdr3_nt: TGTGCCATCAGTGAGAGAGCGGGGGGCCTCCAAGAGACCCAGTACTTC
clone_size: -
j_call: TRBJ2-5
v_call: TRBV10-3
d_call: TRBD2
cdr3_length: 16

cdr3_aa: CASSQRGGGTDTQYF
cdr3_nt: TGTGCCAGCAGTCAGCGGGGGGGCGGCACAGATACGCAGTATTTT
clone_size: many
j_call: TRBJ2-3
v_call: TRBV12-3/TRBV12-4
d_call: TRBD2
cdr3_length: 15

cdr3_aa: CASSPGTGALDTQYF
cdr3_nt: TGTGCCAGCAGCCCCGGGACAGGGGCGTTAGATACGCAGTATTTT
clone_size: -
j_call: TRBJ2-3
v_call: TRBV11-3
d_call: TRBD1
cdr3_length: 15

cdr3_aa: CAISASGVDSGELFF
cdr3_nt: TGTGCCATCAGTGCTTCAGGGGTCGACTCCGGGGAGCTGTTTTTT
clone_size: -
j_call: TRBJ2-2
v_call: TRBV10-3
d_call: -
cdr3_length: 15

cdr3_aa: CSVDKGAGTGELFF
cdr3_nt: TGCAGCGTTGATAAGGGAGCGGGAACCGGGGAGCTGTTTTTT
clone_size: -
j_call: TRBJ2-2
v_call: TRBV29-1
d_call: TRBD2
cdr3_length: 14